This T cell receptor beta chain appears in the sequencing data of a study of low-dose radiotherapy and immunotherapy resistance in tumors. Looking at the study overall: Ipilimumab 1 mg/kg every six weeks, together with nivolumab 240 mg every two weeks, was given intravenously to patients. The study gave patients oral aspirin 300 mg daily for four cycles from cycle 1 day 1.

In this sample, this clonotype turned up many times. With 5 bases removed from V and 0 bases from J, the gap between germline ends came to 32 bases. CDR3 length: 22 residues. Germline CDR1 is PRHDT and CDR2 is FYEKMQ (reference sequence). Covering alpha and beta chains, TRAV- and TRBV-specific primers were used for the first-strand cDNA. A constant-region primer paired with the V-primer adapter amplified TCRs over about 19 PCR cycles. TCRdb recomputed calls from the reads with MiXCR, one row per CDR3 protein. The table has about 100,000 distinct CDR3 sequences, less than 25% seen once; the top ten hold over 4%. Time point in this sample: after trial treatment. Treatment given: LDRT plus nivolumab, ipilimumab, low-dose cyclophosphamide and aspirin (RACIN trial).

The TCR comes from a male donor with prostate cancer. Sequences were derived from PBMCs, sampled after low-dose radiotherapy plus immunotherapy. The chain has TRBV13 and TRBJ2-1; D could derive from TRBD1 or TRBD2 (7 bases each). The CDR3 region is CASSGPRARLAGGRVSYNEQFF. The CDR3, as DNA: TGTGCCAGCAGCGGTCCGAGGGCGCGACTAGCAGGGGGACGCGTCTCCTACAATGAGCAGTTCTTC.